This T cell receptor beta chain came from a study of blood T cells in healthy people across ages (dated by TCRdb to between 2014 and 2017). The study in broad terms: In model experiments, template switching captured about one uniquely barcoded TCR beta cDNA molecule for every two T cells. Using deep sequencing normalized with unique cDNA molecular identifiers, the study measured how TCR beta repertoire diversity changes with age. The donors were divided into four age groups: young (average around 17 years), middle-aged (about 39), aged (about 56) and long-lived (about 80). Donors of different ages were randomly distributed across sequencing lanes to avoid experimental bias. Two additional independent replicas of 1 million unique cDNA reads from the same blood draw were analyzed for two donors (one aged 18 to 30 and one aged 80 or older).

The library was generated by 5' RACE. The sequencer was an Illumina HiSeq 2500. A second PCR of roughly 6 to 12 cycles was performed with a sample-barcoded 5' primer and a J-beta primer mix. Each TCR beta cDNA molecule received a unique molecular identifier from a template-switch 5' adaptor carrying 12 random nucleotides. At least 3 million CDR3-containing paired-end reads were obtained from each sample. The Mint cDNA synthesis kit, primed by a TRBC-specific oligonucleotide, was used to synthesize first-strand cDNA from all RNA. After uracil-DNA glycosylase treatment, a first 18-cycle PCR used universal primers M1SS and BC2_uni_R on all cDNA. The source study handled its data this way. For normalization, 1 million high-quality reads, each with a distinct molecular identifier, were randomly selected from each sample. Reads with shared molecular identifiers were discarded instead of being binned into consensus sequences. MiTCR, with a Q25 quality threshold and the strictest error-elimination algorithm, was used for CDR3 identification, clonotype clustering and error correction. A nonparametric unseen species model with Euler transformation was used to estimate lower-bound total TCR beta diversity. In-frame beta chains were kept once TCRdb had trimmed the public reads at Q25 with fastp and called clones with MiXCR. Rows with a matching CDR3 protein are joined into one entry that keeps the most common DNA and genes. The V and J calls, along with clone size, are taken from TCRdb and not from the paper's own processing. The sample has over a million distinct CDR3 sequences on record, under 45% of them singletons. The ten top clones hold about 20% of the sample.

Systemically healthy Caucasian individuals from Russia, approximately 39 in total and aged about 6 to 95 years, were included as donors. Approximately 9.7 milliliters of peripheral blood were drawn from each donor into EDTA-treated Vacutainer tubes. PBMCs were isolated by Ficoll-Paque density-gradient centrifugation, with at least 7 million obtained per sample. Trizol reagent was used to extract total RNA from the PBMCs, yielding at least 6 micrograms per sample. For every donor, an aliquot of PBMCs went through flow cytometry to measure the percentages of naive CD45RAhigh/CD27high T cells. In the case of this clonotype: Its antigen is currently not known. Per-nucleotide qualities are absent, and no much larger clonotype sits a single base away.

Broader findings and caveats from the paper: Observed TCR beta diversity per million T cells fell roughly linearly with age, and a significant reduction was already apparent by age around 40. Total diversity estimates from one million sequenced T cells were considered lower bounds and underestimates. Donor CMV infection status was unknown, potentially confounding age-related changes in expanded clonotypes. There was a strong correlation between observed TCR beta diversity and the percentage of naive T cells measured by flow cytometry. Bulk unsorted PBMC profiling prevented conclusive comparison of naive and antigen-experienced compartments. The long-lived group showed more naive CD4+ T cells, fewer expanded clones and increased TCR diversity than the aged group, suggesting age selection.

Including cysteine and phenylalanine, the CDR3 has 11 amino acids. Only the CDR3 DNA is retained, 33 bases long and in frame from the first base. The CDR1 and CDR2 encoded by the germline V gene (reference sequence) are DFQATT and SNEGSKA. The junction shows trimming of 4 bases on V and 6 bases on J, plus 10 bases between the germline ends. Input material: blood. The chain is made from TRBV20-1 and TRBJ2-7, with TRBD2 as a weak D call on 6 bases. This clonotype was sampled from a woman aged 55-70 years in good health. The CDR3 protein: CSATRDSEQYF. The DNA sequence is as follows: TGCAGTGCTACCCGGGACTCCGAGCAGTACTTC.